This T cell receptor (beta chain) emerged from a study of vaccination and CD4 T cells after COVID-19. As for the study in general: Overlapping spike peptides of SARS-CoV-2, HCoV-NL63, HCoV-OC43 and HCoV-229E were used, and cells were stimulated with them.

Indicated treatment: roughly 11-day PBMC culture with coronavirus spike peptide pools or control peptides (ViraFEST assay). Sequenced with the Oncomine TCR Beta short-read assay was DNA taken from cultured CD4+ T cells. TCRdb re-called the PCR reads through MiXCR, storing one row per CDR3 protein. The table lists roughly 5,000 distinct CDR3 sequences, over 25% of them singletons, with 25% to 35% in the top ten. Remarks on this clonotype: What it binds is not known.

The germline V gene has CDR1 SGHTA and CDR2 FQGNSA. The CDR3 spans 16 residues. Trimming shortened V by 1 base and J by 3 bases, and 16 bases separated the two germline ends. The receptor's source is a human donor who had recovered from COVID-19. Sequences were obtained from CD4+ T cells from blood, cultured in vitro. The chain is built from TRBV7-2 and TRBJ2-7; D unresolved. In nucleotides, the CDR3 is TGTGCCAGCAGCTTAGAATCAGACATGGCAGACTACGAGCAGTACTTC. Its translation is CASSLESDMADYEQYF.